These T cell receptor beta chains were read from a single sample in a study of beta chain features in type 1 diabetes. Sequenced by immunoSEQ multiplex PCR; TCRdb stores in-frame clones only, minus some. The sample holds under 300,000 clones, around 24% seen once. Material for sequencing was naive CD4+ T cells from blood. These receptors all come from a young woman with type 1 diabetes. Both conserved end residues are part of each CDR3. A D gene is named only where the DNA matches it firmly. Rows give clone size only sometimes, using once, few, many, or a class for an expanded clone.

>TRBJ2-1|-|TRBV29-1|TRBD2
TGCAGCGGGGGGGGTTACGAGGAGCAGTTCTTC
CSGGGYEEQFF
>TRBJ2-5|-|TRBV13|TRBD1
TGTGCCAGCGGGACAGGGCAAGAGACCCAGTACTTC
CASGTGQETQYF
>TRBJ2-5|few|TRBV18|-
TGTGCCAGCTCATCACAAGAGACCCAGTACTTC
CASSSQETQYF
>TRBJ2-1|-|TRBV30|TRBD2
TGTGCCTGGGGGGAGCCGGGACTAGCGGGATTTCAGTTCTTC
CAWGEPGLAGFQFF
>TRBJ2-5|-|TRBV2|TRBD1
TGTGCCAGCAGTACCGACAGGGTCCGACAGGAGACCCAGTACTTC
CASSTDRVRQETQYF
>TRBJ2-5|-|TRBV29-1|TRBD1
TGCAGCGGGGTCGGACAGGGTCTGAGGGTTGAGTACTTC
CSGVGQGLRVEYF
>TRBJ2-2|few|TRBV15|-
TGTGCCACCAGCAGGCGGGCGACCGGGGAGCTGTTTTTT
CATSRRATGELFF
>TRBJ1-1|once|TRBV15|-
TGTGCCACCAGCAGAGTAAGCGGGGGGCCAGGGAACACTGAAGCTTTCTTT
CATSRVSGGPGNTEAFF
>TRBJ2-5|-|TRBV29-1|TRBD1
TGCAGCGTCGAGACAGGGGTCCAAGAGACCCAGTACTTC
CSVETGVQETQYF
>TRBJ2-3|-|TRBV6-5|-
TGTGCCAGCACCCAGGCCGGCACAGATACGCAGTATTTT
CASTQAGTDTQYF
>TRBJ2-5|few|TRBV28|-
TGTGCCAGCAGTTTCCTAGAGACCCAGTACTTC
CASSFLETQYF
>TRBJ2-7|-|TRBV23-1|-
TGCGCCAGCAGTCACCCCAGCCCAGGAGGACAGCCCTACGAGCAGTACTTC
CASSHPSPGGQPYEQYF
>TRBJ2-7|-|TRBV9|TRBD2
TGTGCCAGCAGCGAGGGGGGTGGGGTAGCGGGATTCTACGAGCAGTACTTC
CASSEGGGVAGFYEQYF
>TRBJ1-1|-|TRBV7-9|TRBD1
TGTGCCAGCAGCTTAGCCTTGGGACAGGACACTGAAGCTTTCTTT
CASSLALGQDTEAFF
>TRBJ1-2|few|TRBV30|-
TGTGCCTGGAGTGTAGGAGGGCCGGGAGGGATGCACTATGGCTACACCTTC
CAWSVGGPGGMHYGYTF
>TRBJ1-1|-|TRBV7-3|-
TGTGCCAGCAGCTTAGCTGGGCCCAACACTGAAGCTTTCTTT
CASSLAGPNTEAFF
>TRBJ1-1|-|TRBV30|-
TGTGCCTGGAGTAATCAAGGGGACACTGAAGCTTTCTTT
CAWSNQGDTEAFF
>TRBJ2-5|few|TRBV18|TRBD1
TGTGCCAGCTCACCGGGGACAGAAGAGACCCAGTACTTC
CASSPGTEETQYF
>TRBJ2-3|few|TRBV29-1|TRBD1
TGCAGCGGAAGACAGGGGGATAGAGCAGATACGCAGTATTTT
CSGRQGDRADTQYF
>TRBJ1-4|few|TRBV7-2|TRBD1
TGTGCCAGCAGCTCAGGGGGCAAGGGTGAAAAACTGTTTTTT
CASSSGGKGEKLFF
>TRBJ1-2|-|TRBV27|-
TGTGCCAGCAGCCTTAGAGGTTATTATGGCTACACCTTC
CASSLRGYYGYTF
>TRBJ2-1|-|TRBV7-3|TRBD2
TGTGCCAGCAGCGCCCTAGCCGGGACTAGCGAGTTGAATGAGCAGTTCTTC
CASSALAGTSELNEQFF
>TRBJ1-2|-|TRBV27|-
TGTGCCAGCAGTACGACAGGTGAAAACTATGGCTACACCTTC
CASSTTGENYGYTF
>TRBJ2-5|few|TRBV11-2|TRBD2
TGTGCCAGCAGCTTAGGCGGGAGGGCCCCTGAGACCCAGTACTTC
CASSLGGRAPETQYF
>TRBJ1-1|-|TRBV30|-
TGTGCCTGGAGTGATTCGCAGGGACTCCCGGCCCGCTTCTTT
CAWSDSQGLPARFF
>TRBJ1-1|few|TRBV19|-
TGTGCCAGTAGTATAAGGGGTCGGTCAGCCACTGAAGCTTTCTTT
CASSIRGRSATEAFF
>TRBJ2-1|-|TRBV7-2|TRBD2
TGTGCCAGCAGACGCCCGGGACTAGCTGACAATGAGCAGTTCTTC
CASRRPGLADNEQFF
>TRBJ2-1|-|TRBV7-9|TRBD2
TGTGCCAGCAGCGAACTAGCGGCCCCAGCCCTTGAGCAGTTCTTC
CASSELAAPALEQFF
>TRBJ2-7|-|TRBV4-1|TRBD2
TGCGCCAGCAGCCCGGGACTAGCGGGAGTAAGAGCGCAGTACTTC
CASSPGLAGVRAQYF
>TRBJ2-1|-|TRBV5-1|TRBD1
TGCGCCAGCAGCTTGGTTGTGTCCCCGGGACAGGTCAGGAATGAGCAGTTCTTC
CASSLVVSPGQVRNEQFF
>TRBJ2-1|few|TRBV19|TRBD2
TGTGCCAGTAGTCCTGTAGCGGGAGGCAACTACAATGAGCAGTTCTTC
CASSPVAGGNYNEQFF
>TRBJ1-1|few|TRBV7-3|-
TGTGCCAGCAGCCCCGACAGATTTAAGAACACTGAAGCTTTCTTT
CASSPDRFKNTEAFF
>TRBJ1-1|-|TRBV28|-
TGTGCCAGCAGCGCCCGGGGTACTGAAGCTTTCTTT
CASSARGTEAFF
>TRBJ1-1|-|TRBV28|-
TGTGCCAGCAGTTTATGGGTCCGGGGGGCTTTCTTT
CASSLWVRGAFF
>TRBJ2-7|few|TRBV6-6|TRBD2
TGTGCCAGCAGTTACAGGGCGGGAGAATCCCACGAGCAGTACTTC
CASSYRAGESHEQYF
>TRBJ2-2|-|TRBV7-3|-
TGTGCCAGCAGCTTATTTGGGAGAACGAACACCGGGGAGCTGTTTTTT
CASSLFGRTNTGELFF
>TRBJ2-7|-|TRBV20-1|-
TGCAGTGCTAGACAGCGCGAGCAGTACTTC
CSARQREQYF
>TRBJ1-1|-|TRBV19|-
TGTGCCAGTAATGACTTTAACACTGAAGCTTTCTTT
CASNDFNTEAFF
>TRBJ1-4|few|TRBV7-9|-
TGTGCCAGCAGCTTGGGCAACAGGAATGAAAAACTGTTTTTT
CASSLGNRNEKLFF
>TRBJ2-2|few|TRBV19|TRBD2
TGTGCCAGTACGACTAGCGGTCCCACCGGGGAGCTGTTTTTT
CASTTSGPTGELFF
>TRBJ1-5|once|TRBV2|-
TGTGCCAGCAGTGAACAGGGGATACTCAATCAGCCCCAGCATTTT
CASSEQGILNQPQHF
>TRBJ1-5|-|TRBV5-1|-
TGCGCCAGCAGCTTGGCGCCCGGGAGCAATCAGCCCCAGCATTTT
CASSLAPGSNQPQHF
>TRBJ2-7|few|TRBV18|TRBD2
TGTGCCAGCTCACGCGGGACTAACTCCTACGAGCAGTACTTC
CASSRGTNSYEQYF
>TRBJ2-1|-|TRBV11-2|-
TGTGCCAGCAGCTCGCGGGTAAAGCAGTTCTTC
CASSSRVKQFF
>TRBJ2-2|few|TRBV29-1|TRBD2
TGCAGCCCCTTGACAGCGGGAGGGCCCGCCGGGGAGCTGTTTTTT
CSPLTAGGPAGELFF
>TRBJ2-1|-|TRBV19|TRBD2
TGTGCCAGTAGTATAGATCCGCTAGCGGGAACCCGGCAGTTCTTC
CASSIDPLAGTRQFF
>TRBJ2-1|-|TRBV9|TRBD2
TGTGCCAGCAGCGATAGCGGGAGGGCCGGGAATGAGCAGTTCTTC
CASSDSGRAGNEQFF
>TRBJ2-3|few|TRBV29-1|-
TGCAGCGTTGAACGACAGGGCACAGATACGCAGTATTTT
CSVERQGTDTQYF
>TRBJ2-7|-|TRBV7-3|TRBD2
TGTGCCAGCAGCTTACGTAGCGGGAGGGACTACGAGCAGTACTTC
CASSLRSGRDYEQYF
>TRBJ2-1|few|TRBV2|TRBD2
TGTGCCAGCAGTGGAACCCTGGCTAGCGGGAGGCTTGAGCAGTTCTTC
CASSGTLASGRLEQFF
>TRBJ2-3|few|TRBV25-1|-
TGTGCCAGCAGTGATTCCCGGGTAGATACGCAGTATTTT
CASSDSRVDTQYF
>TRBJ2-1|-|TRBV9|TRBD2
TGTGCCAGCAGCCCGAGGACTAGCGGAAGCTCCTACAATGAGCAGTTCTTC
CASSPRTSGSSYNEQFF
>TRBJ2-5|-|TRBV7-9|TRBD1
TGTGCCAGCAGCTTAATGAGTGGACAGGGGGAGACCCAGTACTTC
CASSLMSGQGETQYF
>TRBJ2-7|few|TRBV29-1|-
TGCAGCGTTGTACTCTCCAGGAGGGCCGACGAGCAGTACTTC
CSVVLSRRADEQYF
>TRBJ2-5|-|TRBV25-1|-
TGTGCCAGCAGTGAATGGTTGGGGACAACGCAAGAGACCCAGTACTTC
CASSEWLGTTQETQYF